The 26 T cell receptor beta chains presented below share a single source sample, sequenced in a study of T cells in Graves' hyperthyroidism and ophthalmopathy. Regions amplified from RNA transcripts were the TCR beta CDR3 regions. HTBI primers were employed in a first-round RT-PCR of the TCR CDR3. TCRdb reprocessed the multiplex PCR reads with MiXCR, giving one entry per CDR3 protein. The data show approximately 610,000 distinct CDR3 sequences, roughly 14% seen once. The sequencing input was blood. The receptors come from a woman aged 40-49 years with Graves' ophthalmopathy.

At least ten counts were recorded for this clonotype. The chain has TRBV12-3 or TRBV12-4 and TRBJ2-2; TRBD2 aligns across 9 bases. Trimming took 4 bases from V and 6 from J; bases not matched to a gene: 9. The CDR3 is 16 residues long. CDR3 in DNA: TGTGCCAGCAGTTATACTAGCGGGCCCGGGGCCGGGGAGCTGTTTTTT. Its protein is CASSYTSGPGAGELFF.

V is TRBV6-1 and J is TRBJ2-5, with D unresolved. Germline V gene sequence: CDR1 MNHNS, CDR2 SASEGT. The V end was cut by 7 bases, the J end by 3 bases, with 15 bases between. This CDR3 has 14 residues. The CDR3 bases are TGTGCCAGCAAAGGTCCAGGCGAAGAAGAGACCCAGTACTTC. Protein sequence: CASKGPGEEETQYF.

The J gene is TRBJ2-2, the V gene TRBV19; D unclear. Germline values: CDR1 LNHDA, CDR2 SQIVND (reference sequence). V was clipped by 9 bases and J by 2 bases, with 13 bases between them. The length of the CDR3 is 14 residues. CDR3 nucleotides: TGTGCCAGCCGCAGACTCTTTAACACCGGGGAGCTGTTTTTT. Residues: CASRRLFNTGELFF.

This clonotype was seen ten or more times. The genes are TRBV7-9 and TRBJ1-5; D is perhaps TRBD1 (6 bases). This CDR3 spans 14 amino acids. The germline V gene has CDR1 SEHNR and CDR2 FQNEAQ (reference sequence). The ends were cut back, 5 bases at V and 5 bases at J, with 13 bases in the middle. The CDR3, as DNA: TGTGCCAGCAGCCTTGACAGGACCGATCAGCCCCAGCATTTT. Encoded protein: CASSLDRTDQPQHF.

This clonotype showed up many times. The rearrangement joins TRBV6-5 to TRBJ1-1; D gene ambiguous. V shed 2 bases and J shed 0 bases, with 10 bases lying between them. Germline CDR1 MNHEY, CDR2 SVGAGI. The CDR3 length is 15 residues. CDR3 residues: CASSYMAAMNTEAFF. CDR3 sequence (DNA): TGTGCCAGCAGTTACATGGCAGCCATGAACACTGAAGCTTTCTTT.

This clonotype was seen ten or more times. The chain carries TRBV6-2 or TRBV6-3 and TRBJ2-5, with 15 bases lining up with TRBD2. The CDR3 loop spans 19 amino acids. The J segment lost 3 bases and the V segment lost 5 bases, leaving 13 bases of the junction unmatched. The germline V gene encodes CDR1 MNHEY and CDR2 SVGEGT. The CDR3 coding sequence is TGTGCCAGCAGTACCCACCAGGAGGGACTAGCGGGAGGAGAAGAGACCCAGTACTTC. Amino acid sequence: CASSTHQEGLAGGEETQYF.

This clonotype appeared many times. This chain links TRBV5-1 with TRBJ2-7; D ambiguous. V was cut by 2 bases and J by 1 base, with 10 bases left in between. The CDR3 spans 14 residues. Germline-derived CDR1 and CDR2 are SGHRS and YFSETQ. The CDR3 bases are TGCGCCAGCAGCTTTTTCGGAACTTCCTACGAGCAGTACTTC. This encodes CASSFFGTSYEQYF.

This clonotype was seen many times. The chain recombines TRBV12-5 with TRBJ1-1; no clear D gene. Germline values: CDR1 LGHNT, CDR2 FRNRAP. V was cut by 1 base and J by 3 bases, with 9 bases left in between. The CDR3 extends over 14 amino acids. The CDR3: CASGLAYSDTEAFF. The DNA of the CDR3 is TGTGCTAGTGGTTTGGCCTACAGTGACACTGAAGCTTTCTTT.

This clonotype came up many times. V is TRBV19 and J is TRBJ2-7; D is perhaps TRBD2 (6 bases). Trimming removed 3 bases from V and 3 bases from J, with 12 bases in between. This CDR3 is built from 14 residues. Germline V gives CDR1 LNHDA, CDR2 SQIVND (reference sequence). CDR3 nucleotide sequence: TGTGCCAGTAGTATGGGGGGAGGAGGCTACGAGCAGTACTTC. Protein: CASSMGGGGYEQYF.

This clonotype has at least ten counts. The chain links TRBV7-2 to TRBJ1-5, with D maybe TRBD1 (6 bases). Trimming took 8 bases from V and 5 from J, leaving 13 bases between them. Germline assignment: CDR1 SGHTA and CDR2 FQGNSA. The CDR3 length is 13 residues. CDR3 protein: CASARAGDQPQHF. CDR3 DNA sequence: TGTGCCAGCGCCCGGGCAGGGGATCAGCCCCAGCATTTT. The full variable domain, rest sourced from reference TRBV7-2 and TRBJ1-5, is GAGVSQSPSNKVTEKGKDVELRCDPISGHTALYWYRQSLGQGLEFLIYFQGNSAPDKSGLPSDRFSAERTGGSVSTLTIQRTQQEDSAVYLCASARAGDQPQHFGDGTRLSIL.

This clonotype was counted many times. The V and J genes are TRBV29-1 and TRBJ1-5, with unresolved D. The germline V gene has CDR1 SQVTM and CDR2 ANQGSEA. There are 12 residues in the CDR3. Trimming removed 5 bases from V and 8 bases from J, with 13 bases in between. This CDR3 reads CSVSDGYEPQHF. The CDR3 bases are TGCAGCGTTAGCGACGGGTACGAGCCCCAGCATTTT.

This clonotype was found many times. This sequence joins TRBV29-1 and TRBJ1-1; maybe TRBD1 (5 bases). The CDR3 spans 13 residues. The V and J ends lost 4 bases and 2 bases respectively, with 11 bases between them. CDR1 and CDR2 (germline): SQVTM, ANQGSEA. CDR3 region: CSVGEGTNTEAFF. CDR3 DNA: TGCAGCGTTGGGGAGGGGACCAACACTGAAGCTTTCTTT.

This clonotype was observed many times. The chain couples TRBV19 to TRBJ2-6; D unclear. The CDR3 has 13 amino acids. The ends were cut back, 3 bases at V and 12 bases at J, with 12 bases in the middle. Germline loops: CDR1 LNHDA, CDR2 SQIVND (reference sequence). The DNA for the CDR3 is TGTGCCAGTAGTATCCCGGCCCCCTTCGTCCTGACTTTC. Translated, it gives CASSIPAPFVLTF.

The V call is TRBV13, the J call TRBJ2-7; D tentatively fits TRBD1 or TRBD2 (5 bases each). CDR1 and CDR2 from the germline V gene are PRHDT and FYEKMQ (reference sequence). This CDR3 has 14 amino acids. V lost 3 bases and J 2 bases, leaving 11 bases between the germline ends. CDR3 nucleotide sequence: TGTGCCAGCAGCTTGAGGGACCGTACCTACGAGCAGTACTTC. It yields the protein CASSLRDRTYEQYF. Filled out from reference TRBV13 and TRBJ2-7, the complete variable domain reads AAGVIQSPRHLIKEKRETATLKCYPIPRHDTVYWYQQGPGQDPQFLISFYEKMQSDKGSIPDRFSAQQFSDYHSELNMSSLELGDSALYFCASSLRDRTYEQYFGPGTRLTVT.

This clonotype came up many times. The chain joins TRBV11-2 to TRBJ1-6; D remains unclear. This CDR3 region has 16 residues. CDR1 and CDR2 from the germline V gene are SGHAT and FQNNGV. Trimming shortened V by 1 base and J by 10 bases, and 17 bases separated the two germline ends. CDR3 coding DNA: TGTGCCAGCAGCTTAGTGGGAGGGTTTCGGGGATCACCCCTCCACTTT. Translating gives CASSLVGGFRGSPLHF.

Many counts were recorded for this clonotype. V usage is TRBV24-1 and J usage is TRBJ1-5; tentative D call: TRBD1 (5 bases). Between the trimmed V and J ends, which lost 3 bases and 4 bases, there was a span of 6 bases. The CDR3 runs 13 residues. The germline gives CDR1 KGHDR, CDR2 SFDVKD. CDR3 residues: CATSDDSNQPQHF. DNA of the CDR3: TGTGCCACCAGTGATGACAGTAATCAGCCCCAGCATTTT.

This clonotype was observed many times. The V and J genes are TRBV12-3 or TRBV12-4 and TRBJ2-3; 7 positions agree with TRBD1. The CDR3 is 15 amino acids. The junction had 8 bases not matched to a gene; V was cut back by 7 bases and J by 1 base. CDR3 region: CASNPTGLGTDTQYF. In DNA, the CDR3 is TGTGCCAGCAACCCGACAGGGCTCGGCACAGATACGCAGTATTTT.

This clonotype was detected ten times or more. The chain uses TRBV5-1 and TRBJ1-1; D remains ambiguous. CDR1 is SGHRS and CDR2 is YFSETQ in the germline V gene. V lost 6 bases and J lost 8, with 20 bases in between. This CDR3 contains 14 residues. The CDR3 reads CASTRDRASEEAFF. In DNA, the CDR3 is TGCGCCAGCACCCGCGACCGGGCGTCGGAAGAAGCTTTCTTT.

The J gene is TRBJ2-7, the V gene TRBV6-1; D remains unclear. The CDR3 length is 14 residues. V lost 10 bases and J lost 4, with 20 bases in between. The germline CDR1 and CDR2 sequences are MNHNS and SASEGT. This chain's CDR3 is CAISPAGSSYEQYF. The CDR3 region has the DNA TGTGCCATCAGCCCCGCCGGGTCTAGTTACGAGCAGTACTTC.

The chain links TRBV20-1 to TRBJ2-7, with 7 nucleotides matching TRBD2. Germline assignment: CDR1 DFQATT and CDR2 SNEGSKA (reference sequence). V was pared by 8 bases and J by 1 base, with 8 bases of the junction left unmatched. The CDR3 spans 13 residues. CDR3 bases: TGCAGTTCTCTAGCGGAGGGATCCTACGAGCAGTACTTC. Residues: CSSLAEGSYEQYF.

This clonotype occurred many times. The rearrangement uses TRBV27 and TRBJ2-2, with 7 bases identical to TRBD1. Germline CDR1 and CDR2: MNHEY and SMNVEV (reference sequence). The J segment lost 6 bases and the V segment lost 9 bases, leaving 7 bases of the junction unmatched. The CDR3 is 13 amino acids. The DNA for the CDR3 is TGTGCCAGTTGGACAGGAGAGTCCGGGGAGCTGTTTTTT. Its protein is CASWTGESGELFF.

The CDR3 sequence is CAWRGLGGGSPLHF. CDR3 bases: TGTGCCTGGAGAGGTCTGGGGGGCGGATCCCCCCTCCACTTT. The rearrangement joins TRBV30 to TRBJ1-6; TRBD1 might be the D (6 bases). The V and J ends lost 3 bases and 13 bases respectively, with 19 bases between them. CDR1 and CDR2 from the germline V gene are GTSNPN and SVGIG (reference sequence). This CDR3 has 14 residues. The whole variable domain, filled in from reference TRBV30 and TRBJ1-6, reads SQTIHQWPATLVQPVGSPLSLECTVEGTSNPNLYWYRQAAGRGLQLLFYSVGIGQISSEVPQNLSASRPQDRQFILSSKKLLLSDSGFYLCAWRGLGGGSPLHFGNGTRLTVT.

V and J are TRBV20-1 and TRBJ1-1, with TRBD1 identical over 7 bases. The junction had 1 base not matched to a gene; V was cut back by 6 bases and J by 0 bases. The CDR3 runs 12 residues. Germline V lookup: CDR1 DFQATT, CDR2 SNEGSKA (reference sequence). CDR3 region: CSARGVNTEAFF. The CDR3, as DNA: TGCAGTGCCAGGGGGGTGAACACTGAAGCTTTCTTT.

The chain carries TRBV18 and TRBJ2-7; the D is unclear. The CDR3 is made up of 13 amino acids. V dropped 3 bases and J dropped 4 bases, with 10 bases sitting between them. Germline V gives CDR1 KGHSH, CDR2 LQKENI. The CDR3 DNA is TGTGCCAGCTCACCCCAAGCGCAGTACGAGCAGTACTTC. Protein: CASSPQAQYEQYF.

This clonotype was recorded at least ten times. This rearrangement joins TRBV6-5 to TRBJ1-1; no definite D call. Trimming removed 3 bases at V and 11 bases at J, with 13 bases between. The germline gives CDR1 MNHEY, CDR2 SVGAGI. The CDR3 totals 12 residues. In nucleotides, the CDR3 is TGTGCCAGCAGTTATGATCGGGATTCGGCTTTCTTT. It is translated as CASSYDRDSAFF.

Many counts were recorded for this clonotype. The chain carries TRBV12-3 or TRBV12-4 and TRBJ1-1; tentatively, D is TRBD1 (5 bases). This CDR3 spans 12 amino acids. Trimming took off 6 bases at V and 4 bases at J, with 9 bases between the two ends. The CDR3 DNA reads TGTGCCAGCAGCAGGGTTTTCACTGAAGCTTTCTTT. As protein: CASSRVFTEAFF.